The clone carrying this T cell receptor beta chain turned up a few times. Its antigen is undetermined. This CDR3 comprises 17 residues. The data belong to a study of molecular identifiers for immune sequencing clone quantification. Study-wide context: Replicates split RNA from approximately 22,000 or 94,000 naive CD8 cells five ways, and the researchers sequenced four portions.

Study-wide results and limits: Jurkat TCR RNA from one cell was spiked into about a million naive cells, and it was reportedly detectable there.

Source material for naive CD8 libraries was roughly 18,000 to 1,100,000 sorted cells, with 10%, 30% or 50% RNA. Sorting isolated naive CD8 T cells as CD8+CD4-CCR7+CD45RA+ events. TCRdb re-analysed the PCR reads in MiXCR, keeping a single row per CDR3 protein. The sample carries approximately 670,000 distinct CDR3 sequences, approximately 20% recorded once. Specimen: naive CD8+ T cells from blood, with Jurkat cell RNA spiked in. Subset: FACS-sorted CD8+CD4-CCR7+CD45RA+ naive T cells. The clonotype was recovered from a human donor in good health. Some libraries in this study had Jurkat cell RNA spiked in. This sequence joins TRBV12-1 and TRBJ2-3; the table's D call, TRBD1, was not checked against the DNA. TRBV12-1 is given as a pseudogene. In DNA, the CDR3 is TGTGCCAGCAGCTTTGTTAATTTGTGGGGGAGTCTTGATACGCAGTATTTT. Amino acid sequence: CASSFVNLWGSLDTQYF.